This paragraph reports one T cell receptor (beta chain). Its antigen is currently not known. It has no much larger one-base neighbor in the sample; base qualities were not kept. Genomic DNA was isolated using the Qiagen DNeasy kit from unsorted PBMCs as well as from negatively selected CD4+ and CD8+ fractions. Using primers that anneal to V and J segments, immunoSEQ multiplex PCR amplified the TCR beta CDR3 regions. A synthetic immune receptor repertoire was used to minimize amplification bias, and any remaining bias was removed computationally after sequencing. As for the authors' bioinformatics: Custom Python scripts were used to quantify repertoire diversity as the Shannon entropy index. Unsorted, CD4+ and CD8+ repertoires were analyzed separately, except for combined analyses in which CD4+ and CD8+ sequences were merged in silico. A clone counted as expanded when the clone's frequency after treatment rose at least 2-fold relative to C1D1, and clones undetected at baseline were given a pseudocount of 0.5. Singleton clones were defined as clones with 0 or 1 copy at C1D1, and non-singleton clones were defined as clones with 2 or more copies. Clones expanded in unsorted samples were assigned a CD4+, CD8+ or unknown annotation through matching of protein sequences in sorted samples from the same patient. Diversity changes from C1D1 to C4D1 were tested in paired samples using Wilcoxon tests. Sourced from immuneACCESS, this table was stored by TCRdb with only in-frame sequences that have V and J called. A share of the clones is absent; for the studies checked, an unresolved V gene accounts for under half, and the remainder has no known explanation. That table is the source of V, J and clone size, and D and trimming were worked out from the DNA. This sample gives about 24,000 clones in total; about 88% of them show up just once. The top ten clones comprise around 6.2% of the sample.

Its CDR3 holds 14 amino acids, cysteine through phenylalanine. Kept here is only the CDR3 DNA, which spans 42 bases and is read in frame from base 1. After removal of 8 bases from V and 6 bases from J, the junction retains 12 bases not matched to a gene. The germline V gene (reference sequence) provides CDR1 WNHNN and CDR2 SYGVQD. The time point label corresponds to: cycle 4 day 1 (C4D1), after 6 weeks of nivolumab. Every trial patient had relapsed following autologous stem cell transplantation, and prior brentuximab vedotin exposure was what differed among cohorts A, B and C. The trial cohort was composed of roughly 60 patients with relapsed/refractory classical Hodgkin lymphoma, for whom complete response, partial response or progressive disease was recorded as best overall response. Single-agent nivolumab was administered to trial patients in the multi-cohort phase II CheckMate 205 trial. An independent review committee assessed best overall response by applying the 2007 International Working Group response criteria. Trial PBMCs were collected just before the start of nivolumab (C1D1) and during therapy at cycle 2 day 1 and cycle 4 day 1. After peripheral blood was drawn into 8 mL Vacutainer Cell Preparation Tubes, PBMCs were isolated by centrifugation and then cryopreserved.

The sample is drawn from a study of PD-1 blockade in classical Hodgkin lymphoma (dated by TCRdb to 2018 to 2021). As for the study more broadly: Nivolumab dosing was 3 mg/kg intravenously every 2 weeks, continuing until either disease progression or unacceptable toxicity. A peripheral blood immune signature of response to PD-1 blockade in classical Hodgkin lymphoma was defined using TCR beta sequencing and CyTOF.

Results the study describes overall, beyond this receptor: Diversity was lower in patients who began nivolumab less than 1 year after ASCT, so these patients were left out of later analyses to avoid confounding by immune reconstitution. Among trial patients, those achieving complete response had baseline diversity similar to that of newly diagnosed patients, while diversity was significantly lower in partial responders and progressors. Baseline TCR diversity was reported as lower in newly diagnosed patients than in healthy donors, and lower still in relapsed/refractory patients. CD4+ but not CD8+ TCR diversity rose significantly by C4D1 (p=0.0027 vs p=0.16), most apparent in complete responders (p=0.02). The study was limited to a single clinical trial cohort, and causes of repertoire differences, possibly disease activity or prior therapy, remained undefined.

The V gene is TRBV10-1 and the J gene is TRBJ2-7; TRBD2 aligns with 8 central bases. The receptor was derived from a human donor with classical Hodgkin lymphoma. This sample comprised peripheral blood mononuclear cells (PBMCs), obtained before the fourth cycle of nivolumab. The base sequence is TGCGCCAGCTCCACAAAGAGGCTAGCGGGCGAGCAGTACTTC. Its product reads: CASSTKRLAGEQYF.